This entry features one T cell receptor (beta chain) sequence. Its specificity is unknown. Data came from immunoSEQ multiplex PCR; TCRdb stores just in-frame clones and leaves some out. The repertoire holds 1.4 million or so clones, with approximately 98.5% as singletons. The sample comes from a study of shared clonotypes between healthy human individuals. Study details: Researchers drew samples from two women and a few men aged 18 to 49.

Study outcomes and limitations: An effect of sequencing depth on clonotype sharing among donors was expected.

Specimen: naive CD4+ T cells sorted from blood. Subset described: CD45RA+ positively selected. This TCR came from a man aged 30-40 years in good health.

CDR3: CASSLIRLAGEEQFF. CDR3 DNA: TGTGCCAGCAGCTTAATCCGACTAGCGGGCGAGGAGCAGTTCTTC. This sequence joins TRBV7-8 and TRBJ2-1; 10 nucleotides align to TRBD2. The CDR3 loop spans 15 amino acids. Germline CDR1 is SGHVS and CDR2 is FQNEAQ. Trimming took 2 bases from V and 10 from J; bases not matched to a gene: 8.